These T cell receptor beta chains were read from a single sample in a study of cytomegalovirus exposure and HLA in healthy donors. The repertoire was sequenced with immunoSEQ multiplex PCR; TCRdb's copy has only in-frame clones and lacks some. The top ten clones hold 0.7% to 0.95% of a sample with roughly 180,000 clones, more than 80% of them seen once. Material: PBMCs. These receptors were collected from a woman between 18 and 30 years old in good health and CMV-seronegative. The CDR3 runs from the conserved cysteine through the conserved F or W. The D gene is left open where the match is weak. Size tells how often a clone was seen (once, few, many) or the class of an expanded clone, and some rows leave it out.

CDR3: CASSKEVCGGGMAKNIQYF
DNA: TGTGCCAGCAGCAAAGAAGTCTGTGGGGGGGGGATGGCCAAAAACATTCAGTACTTC
J: TRBJ2-4
size: .
V: TRBV21-1
D: .

CDR3: CASSYRDRGLSGANVLTF
DNA: TGTGCCAGCAGCTACCGGGACAGGGGGCTCTCTGGGGCCAACGTCCTGACTTTC
J: TRBJ2-6
size: .
V: TRBV5-5
D: TRBD1

CDR3: CASSLGGTGELFF
DNA: TGTGCCAGCAGCTTGGGAGGGACCGGGGAGCTGTTTTTT
J: TRBJ2-2
size: .
V: TRBV5-4
D: .

CDR3: CASRGLAGAVGELFF
DNA: TGTGCCAGCAGGGGACTAGCGGGAGCGGTCGGGGAGCTGTTTTTT
J: TRBJ2-2
size: .
V: TRBV6-5
D: TRBD2

CDR3: CASSWDKGSYNEQFF
DNA: TGTGCCAGCAGTTGGGACAAGGGTTCCTACAATGAGCAGTTCTTC
J: TRBJ2-1
size: .
V: TRBV7-3
D: .

CDR3: CASSYSYRVGSYEQYF
DNA: TGTGCCAGCAGTTACTCCTACAGGGTGGGGTCCTACGAGCAGTACTTC
J: TRBJ2-7
size: few
V: TRBV6-5
D: .

CDR3: CASRADSTDTQYF
DNA: TGTGCCAGCAGAGCGGACAGCACAGATACGCAGTATTTT
J: TRBJ2-3
size: few
V: TRBV2
D: .

CDR3: CASSRTEFYEQYF
DNA: TGTGCCAGCAGCCGGACAGAGTTCTACGAGCAGTACTTC
J: TRBJ2-7
size: .
V: TRBV5-5
D: .

CDR3: CAWSVLGGNLSPWEQYF
DNA: TGTGCCTGGAGTGTATTAGGAGGGAATCTATCCCCTTGGGAGCAGTACTTC
J: TRBJ2-7
size: .
V: TRBV30
D: .

CDR3: CASTSGAGGYNEQFF
DNA: TGTGCCAGTACCTCTGGGGCGGGAGGGTACAATGAGCAGTTCTTC
J: TRBJ2-1
size: .
V: TRBV19
D: TRBD2

CDR3: CASSEANYGYTF
DNA: TGTGCCAGCAGTGAGGCTAACTATGGCTACACCTTC
J: TRBJ1-2
size: few
V: TRBV28
D: .

CDR3: CASSQGQLLEASNQPQHF
DNA: TGTGCCAGCAGCCAGGGACAGCTATTGGAGGCTAGCAATCAGCCCCAGCATTTT
J: TRBJ1-5
size: few
V: TRBV28
D: TRBD1

CDR3: CASSLAGGGYEQYF
DNA: TGTGCCAGCAGCTTAGCCGGGGGAGGCTACGAGCAGTACTTC
J: TRBJ2-7
size: .
V: TRBV7-9
D: .

CDR3: CASSEKGQGPTYEQYF
DNA: TGTGCCAGCAGTGAAAAGGGACAGGGTCCTACCTACGAGCAGTACTTC
J: TRBJ2-7
size: .
V: TRBV6-1
D: TRBD1

CDR3: CAISEISMETQYF
DNA: TGTGCCATCAGTGAGATTAGCATGGAGACCCAGTACTTC
J: TRBJ2-5
size: .
V: TRBV10-3
D: .

CDR3: CASSEGQGASGQYF
DNA: TGTGCCAGTAGTGAGGGACAGGGGGCGTCAGGGCAGTACTTC
J: TRBJ2-7
size: .
V: TRBV19
D: TRBD1

CDR3: CASSYGGTGELFF
DNA: TGTGCCAGCAGTTACGGGGGGACCGGGGAGCTGTTTTTT
J: TRBJ2-2
size: .
V: TRBV6-6
D: .

CDR3: CASSEWDRGVYEQYF
DNA: TGTGCCAGCAGTGAATGGGACAGGGGTGTCTACGAGCAGTACTTC
J: TRBJ2-7
size: .
V: TRBV25-1
D: TRBD1

CDR3: CASSFRETDTQYF
DNA: TGTGCCAGCAGTTTCAGGGAAACAGATACGCAGTATTTT
J: TRBJ2-3
size: .
V: TRBV6-5
D: .

CDR3: CASSPVLARSYNEQFF
DNA: TGCGCCAGCAGCCCCGTACTAGCGCGATCCTACAATGAGCAGTTCTTC
J: TRBJ2-1
size: .
V: TRBV5-1
D: TRBD2

CDR3: CASSQGQGAYEQYF
DNA: TGTGCCAGCAGCCAAGGACAGGGGGCCTACGAGCAGTACTTC
J: TRBJ2-7
size: .
V: TRBV4-2
D: TRBD1

CDR3: CASSLKLAGVNEQFF
DNA: TGTGCCAGCAGTTTGAAACTAGCGGGAGTCAATGAGCAGTTCTTC
J: TRBJ2-1
size: .
V: TRBV28
D: TRBD2

CDR3: CASSDSGQGDGELFF
DNA: TGTGCCAGCAGTGACTCCGGACAGGGCGACGGGGAGCTGTTTTTT
J: TRBJ2-2
size: once
V: TRBV2
D: TRBD1

CDR3: CASSRAGTGLSYTEAFF
DNA: TGTGCCAGCAGTCGGGCCGGGACAGGCCTTTCTTACACTGAAGCTTTCTTT
J: TRBJ1-1
size: .
V: TRBV7-9
D: TRBD1

CDR3: CASSSRGELPFGYTF
DNA: TGTGCCAGTAGTTCCCGGGGTGAACTTCCCTTTGGCTACACCTTC
J: TRBJ1-2
size: .
V: TRBV19
D: .

CDR3: CASSLYSRGLETQYF
DNA: TGTGCCAGCAGTTTATACAGTCGGGGGTTGGAGACCCAGTACTTC
J: TRBJ2-5
size: .
V: TRBV28
D: .

CDR3: CASTKNRGDEKLFF
DNA: TGTGCCAGCACGAAGAACAGGGGAGATGAAAAACTGTTTTTT
J: TRBJ1-4
size: .
V: TRBV2
D: TRBD1

CDR3: CAWSLDGGLNQPQHF
DNA: TGTGCCTGGAGTCTCGATGGAGGTTTAAATCAGCCCCAGCATTTT
J: TRBJ1-5
size: .
V: TRBV30
D: .

CDR3: CASSLEGRSYNEQFF
DNA: TGTGCCAGCAGCCTGGAGGGGCGGAGTTACAATGAGCAGTTCTTC
J: TRBJ2-1
size: .
V: TRBV5-4
D: .

CDR3: CASSFFGGNEQFF
DNA: TGTGCCAGCAGCTTCTTTGGCGGGAACGAGCAGTTCTTC
J: TRBJ2-1
size: few
V: TRBV5-6
D: .

CDR3: CASSPTGTGLGYTF
DNA: TGTGCCAGCAGCCCCACCGGGACAGGGTTGGGCTACACCTTC
J: TRBJ1-2
size: .
V: TRBV5-8
D: TRBD1

CDR3: CAKKRRGGTQYF
DNA: TGTGCCAAGAAGCGGAGGGGAGGGACCCAGTACTTC
J: TRBJ2-5
size: once
V: TRBV13
D: .

CDR3: CASSLDREKLFF
DNA: TGCGCCAGCAGCTTGGACAGAGAAAAACTGTTTTTT
J: TRBJ1-4
size: .
V: TRBV5-1
D: .

CDR3: CASSMRGTPPENEQFF
DNA: TGTGCCAGTAGTATGCGCGGGACCCCCCCTGAGAATGAGCAGTTCTTC
J: TRBJ2-1
size: .
V: TRBV19
D: .

CDR3: CASSIRRSPNEQFF
DNA: TGTGCCAGCAGCATACGCCGGAGTCCCAATGAGCAGTTCTTC
J: TRBJ2-1
size: .
V: TRBV9
D: .

CDR3: CASSLLGQGYYEQYF
DNA: TGTGCCAGCAGCTTGTTGGGACAGGGGTACTACGAGCAGTACTTC
J: TRBJ2-7
size: few
V: TRBV5-8
D: TRBD1

CDR3: CSAGIDTQYF
DNA: TGCAGTGCTGGCATCGATACGCAGTATTTT
J: TRBJ2-3
size: once
V: TRBV20-1
D: .

CDR3: CASSVSGTATNEKLFF
DNA: TGTGCCAGCAGCGTGTCGGGGACAGCAACTAATGAAAAACTGTTTTTT
J: TRBJ1-4
size: .
V: TRBV7-9
D: TRBD1

CDR3: CASSLVRGKNIQYF
DNA: TGTGCCAGCAGTTTAGTCCGGGGGAAAAACATTCAGTACTTC
J: TRBJ2-4
size: .
V: TRBV28
D: .

CDR3: CASSPPTGGYGYTF
DNA: TGTGCCAGCAGCCCTCCGACAGGGGGCTATGGCTACACCTTC
J: TRBJ1-2
size: .
V: TRBV7-9
D: TRBD1

CDR3: CASSGRRSRNTIYF
DNA: TGTGCCAGCAGTGGACGGAGGTCCAGAAACACCATATATTTT
J: TRBJ1-3
size: few
V: TRBV6-1
D: .

CDR3: CASSPSGTETQYF
DNA: TGTGCCAGCAGCCCTAGCGGGACAGAGACCCAGTACTTC
J: TRBJ2-5
size: .
V: TRBV11-2
D: TRBD2

CDR3: CASSLDRGSHNEQFF
DNA: TGTGCCAGCAGCTTGGACAGGGGGAGTCACAATGAGCAGTTCTTC
J: TRBJ2-1
size: few
V: TRBV5-4
D: TRBD1

CDR3: CSVLLTAGGGKTQYF
DNA: TGCAGCGTCCTCCTGACAGCGGGAGGGGGGAAGACCCAGTACTTC
J: TRBJ2-5
size: .
V: TRBV29-1
D: TRBD2

CDR3: CASSTSQVTKTQYF
DNA: TGTGCCAGCAGTACCTCACAGGTGACAAAGACCCAGTACTTC
J: TRBJ2-5
size: .
V: TRBV6-1
D: .

CDR3: CASRPTESSYNEQFF
DNA: TGTGCCAGCAGGCCGACGGAGAGCTCCTACAATGAGCAGTTCTTC
J: TRBJ2-1
size: .
V: TRBV7-8
D: .

CDR3: CAISTSGTYEQYF
DNA: TGTGCCATCAGTACTAGCGGAACCTACGAGCAGTACTTC
J: TRBJ2-7
size: .
V: TRBV10-3
D: TRBD2

CDR3: CASSLAGGSGTGELFF
DNA: TGCGCCAGCAGCTTGGCCGGCGGGAGTGGCACCGGGGAGCTGTTTTTT
J: TRBJ2-2
size: few
V: TRBV5-1
D: TRBD2

CDR3: CASSITGTGRNEQFF
DNA: TGTGCCAGTAGTATTACCGGGACAGGGAGGAATGAGCAGTTCTTC
J: TRBJ2-1
size: few
V: TRBV19
D: TRBD1

CDR3: CASSPGTDTQYF
DNA: TGTGCCAGCAGCCCGGGGACAGATACGCAGTATTTT
J: TRBJ2-3
size: .
V: TRBV5-6
D: .

CDR3: CATSRETGPYEQYF
DNA: TGTGCCACCAGCAGGGAGACAGGTCCCTACGAGCAGTACTTC
J: TRBJ2-7
size: .
V: TRBV15
D: .

CDR3: CASSGQVTYEQYF
DNA: TGTGCCAGCTCAGGACAGGTTACCTACGAGCAGTACTTC
J: TRBJ2-7
size: .
V: TRBV18
D: TRBD1

CDR3: CASSLATGRLENEQFF
DNA: TGTGCCAGCAGCTTAGCGACAGGGCGTCTAGAAAATGAGCAGTTCTTC
J: TRBJ2-1
size: .
V: TRBV7-2
D: TRBD1

CDR3: CASSPNRETEQFF
DNA: TGTGCCAGCTCACCTAACAGGGAAACGGAGCAGTTCTTC
J: TRBJ2-1
size: .
V: TRBV18
D: .